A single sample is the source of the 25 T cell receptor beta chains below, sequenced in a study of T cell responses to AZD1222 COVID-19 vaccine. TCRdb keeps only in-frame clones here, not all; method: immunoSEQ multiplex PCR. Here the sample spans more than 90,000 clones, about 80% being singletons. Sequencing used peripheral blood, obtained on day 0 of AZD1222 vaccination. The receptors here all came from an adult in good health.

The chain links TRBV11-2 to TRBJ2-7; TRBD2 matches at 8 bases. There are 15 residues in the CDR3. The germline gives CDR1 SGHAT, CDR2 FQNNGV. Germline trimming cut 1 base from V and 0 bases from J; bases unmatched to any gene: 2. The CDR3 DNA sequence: TGTGCCAGCAGCTTAGCAAGCGGGAGCTCCTACGAGCAGTACTTC. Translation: CASSLASGSSYEQYF.

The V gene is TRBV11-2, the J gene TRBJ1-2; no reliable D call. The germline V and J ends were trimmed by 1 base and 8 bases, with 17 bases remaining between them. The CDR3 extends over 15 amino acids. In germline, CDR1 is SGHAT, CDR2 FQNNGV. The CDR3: CASSLGASGGEGYTF. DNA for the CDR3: TGTGCCAGCAGCTTAGGAGCATCAGGTGGAGAAGGCTACACCTTC. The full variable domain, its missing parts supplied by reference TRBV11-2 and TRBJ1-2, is EAGVAQSPRYKIIEKRQSVAFWCNPISGHATLYWYQQILGQGPKLLIQFQNNGVVDDSQLPKDRFSAERLKGVDSTLKIQPAKLEDSAVYLCASSLGASGGEGYTFGSGTRLTVV.

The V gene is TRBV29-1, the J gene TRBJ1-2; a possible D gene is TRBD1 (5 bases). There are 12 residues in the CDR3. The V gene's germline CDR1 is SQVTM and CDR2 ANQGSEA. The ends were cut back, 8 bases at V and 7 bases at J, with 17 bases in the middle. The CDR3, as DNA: TGCAGCCTCCGGGAAGGGGCTAGTGGCTACACCTTC. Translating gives CSLREGASGYTF.

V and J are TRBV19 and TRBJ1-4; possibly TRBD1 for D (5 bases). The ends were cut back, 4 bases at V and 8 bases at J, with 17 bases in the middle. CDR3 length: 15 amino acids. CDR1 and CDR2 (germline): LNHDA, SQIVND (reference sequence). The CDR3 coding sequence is TGTGCCAGTAGTAATCTGCAGGGACTGGGCGAAAAACTGTTTTTT. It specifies CASSNLQGLGEKLFF.

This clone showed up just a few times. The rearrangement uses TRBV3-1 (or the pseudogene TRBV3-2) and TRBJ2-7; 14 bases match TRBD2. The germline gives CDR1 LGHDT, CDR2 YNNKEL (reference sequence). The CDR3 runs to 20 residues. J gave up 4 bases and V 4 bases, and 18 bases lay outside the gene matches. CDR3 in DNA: TGTGCCAGCAGCCCCCAGCCGGGACAACTGACTAGCGGGGGGGTATACGAGCAGTACTTC. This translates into CASSPQPGQLTSGGVYEQYF.

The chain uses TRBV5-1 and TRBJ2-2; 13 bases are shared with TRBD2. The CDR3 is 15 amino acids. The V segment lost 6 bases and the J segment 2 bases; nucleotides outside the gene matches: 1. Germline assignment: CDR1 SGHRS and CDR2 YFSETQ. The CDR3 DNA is TGCGCCAGCAAGGGACTAGCGGGAAACACCGGGGAGCTGTTTTTT. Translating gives CASKGLAGNTGELFF.

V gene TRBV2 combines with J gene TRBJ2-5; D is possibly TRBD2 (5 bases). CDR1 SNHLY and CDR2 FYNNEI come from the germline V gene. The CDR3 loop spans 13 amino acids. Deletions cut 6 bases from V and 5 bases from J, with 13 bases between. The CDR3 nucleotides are TGTGCCAGCAGCCCCGTCGGAGGCGAGACCCAGTACTTC. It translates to CASSPVGGETQYF.

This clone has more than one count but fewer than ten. CDR3 coding DNA: TGTGCCAGCAGCGTAGACTCTGGAAACACCATATATTTT. It codes for CASSVDSGNTIYF. The chain combines TRBV7-2 with TRBJ1-3; D call uncertain. The CDR3 is made up of 13 amino acids. V shed 5 bases and J shed 0 bases, with 5 bases lying between them. Germline CDR1 and CDR2: SGHTA and FQGNSA.

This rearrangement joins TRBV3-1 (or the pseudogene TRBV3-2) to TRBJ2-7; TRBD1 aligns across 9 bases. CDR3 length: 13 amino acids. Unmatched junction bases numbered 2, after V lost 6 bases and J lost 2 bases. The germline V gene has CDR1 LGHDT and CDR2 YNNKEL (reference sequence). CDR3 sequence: CASSRQGAYEQYF. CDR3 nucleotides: TGTGCCAGCAGTCGACAGGGGGCCTACGAGCAGTACTTC.

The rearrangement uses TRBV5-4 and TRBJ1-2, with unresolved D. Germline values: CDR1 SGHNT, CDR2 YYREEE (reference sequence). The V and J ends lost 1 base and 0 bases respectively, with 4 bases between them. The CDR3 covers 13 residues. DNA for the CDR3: TGTGCCAGCAGCTTGAGGCCTAACTATGGCTACACCTTC. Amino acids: CASSLRPNYGYTF.

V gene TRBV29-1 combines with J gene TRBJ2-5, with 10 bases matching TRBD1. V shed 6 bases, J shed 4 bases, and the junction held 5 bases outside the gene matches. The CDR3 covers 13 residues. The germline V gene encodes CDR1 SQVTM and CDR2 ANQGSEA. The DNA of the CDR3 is TGCAGCGTGGACCGGGACAGGGGAGAGACCCAGTACTTC. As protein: CSVDRDRGETQYF. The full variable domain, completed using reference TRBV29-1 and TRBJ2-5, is SAVISQKPSRDICQRGTSLTIQCQVDSQVTMMFWYRQQPGQSLTLIATANQGSEATYESGFVIDKFPISRPNLTFSTLTVSNMSPEDSSIYLCSVDRDRGETQYFGPGTRLLVL.

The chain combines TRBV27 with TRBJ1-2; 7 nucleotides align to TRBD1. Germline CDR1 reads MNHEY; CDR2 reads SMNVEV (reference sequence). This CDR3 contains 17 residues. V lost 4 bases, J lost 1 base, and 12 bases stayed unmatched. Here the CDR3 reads CASSSRTGKIYNYGYTF. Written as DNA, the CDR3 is TGTGCCAGCAGTTCAAGGACAGGAAAAATTTATAACTATGGCTACACCTTC.

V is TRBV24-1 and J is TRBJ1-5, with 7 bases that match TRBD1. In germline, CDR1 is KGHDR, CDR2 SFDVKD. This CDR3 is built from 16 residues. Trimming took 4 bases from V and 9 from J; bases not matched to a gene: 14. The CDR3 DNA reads TGTGCCACCAGTGACGGGACAGTGGGGGGATTAAGGCCCCAGCATTTT. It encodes CATSDGTVGGLRPQHF.

CDR3 protein: CASSYSPSLGSEQYF. The CDR3 coding sequence is TGTGCCAGCAGTTACTCCCCCTCCCTCGGGAGCGAGCAGTACTTC. The chain couples TRBV6-6 to TRBJ2-7; D might be TRBD2 (6 bases). This CDR3 contains 15 residues. Between the trimmed V and J ends, which lost 0 bases and 6 bases, there was a span of 15 bases. The germline gives CDR1 MNHNY, CDR2 SVGAGI (reference sequence).

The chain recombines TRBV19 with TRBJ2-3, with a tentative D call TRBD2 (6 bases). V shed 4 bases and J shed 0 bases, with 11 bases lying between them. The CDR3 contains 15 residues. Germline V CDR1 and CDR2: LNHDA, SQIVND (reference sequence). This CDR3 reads CASSRGLPSTDTQYF. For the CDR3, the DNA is TGTGCCAGTAGTAGGGGACTCCCAAGCACAGATACGCAGTATTTT.

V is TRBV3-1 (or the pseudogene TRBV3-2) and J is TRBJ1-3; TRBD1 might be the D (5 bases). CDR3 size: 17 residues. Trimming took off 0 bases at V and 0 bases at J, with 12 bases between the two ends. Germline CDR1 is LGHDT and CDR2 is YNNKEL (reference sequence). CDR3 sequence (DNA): TGTGCCAGCAGCCAAGATCAGGGAACAATCTCTGGAAACACCATATATTTT. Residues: CASSQDQGTISGNTIYF.

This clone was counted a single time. The CDR3: CASSPKTGNYGYTF. The DNA of the CDR3 is TGTGCCAGCAGTCCAAAGACAGGCAACTATGGCTACACCTTC. This chain links TRBV27 with TRBJ1-2; a possible D gene is TRBD1 (6 bases). Germline V gives CDR1 MNHEY, CDR2 SMNVEV (reference sequence). This CDR3 spans 14 amino acids. Trimming pared 5 bases from V and 2 bases from J, leaving 12 bases between.

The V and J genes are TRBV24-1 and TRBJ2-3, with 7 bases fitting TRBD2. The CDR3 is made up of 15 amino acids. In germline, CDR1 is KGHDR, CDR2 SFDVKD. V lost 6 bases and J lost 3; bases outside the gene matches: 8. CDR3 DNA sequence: TGTGCCACCAGTCCCTGGGGGGGAGAGACAGATACGCAGTATTTT. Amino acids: CATSPWGGETDTQYF.

Here the CDR3 DNA reads TGTGCCAGCAGTCACAGGGGCCCAGCCAAAAACATTCAGTACTTC. Protein sequence: CASSHRGPAKNIQYF. This chain uses TRBV27 with TRBJ2-4; 7 nucleotides match TRBD1. Looked up from germline, CDR1 is MNHEY and CDR2 is SMNVEV (reference sequence). Germline trimming cut 5 bases from V and 0 bases from J; bases unmatched to any gene: 4. The CDR3 runs to 15 residues.

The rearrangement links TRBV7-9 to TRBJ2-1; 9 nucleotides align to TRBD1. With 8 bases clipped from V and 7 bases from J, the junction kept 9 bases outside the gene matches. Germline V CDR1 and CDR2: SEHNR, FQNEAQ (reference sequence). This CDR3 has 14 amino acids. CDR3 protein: CASQDRGIRNEQFF. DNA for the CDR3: TGTGCCAGCCAAGACAGGGGGATTAGGAATGAGCAGTTCTTC.

CDR3 sequence reads: CASTGGITSSYNSPLHF. Here the CDR3 DNA reads TGTGCCAGCACCGGCGGCATAACGAGCTCCTATAATTCACCCCTCCACTTT. This chain connects TRBV27 to TRBJ1-6; no clear D gene. The CDR3 has 17 residues. Germline lookup yields CDR1 MNHEY and CDR2 SMNVEV (reference sequence). V was shortened by 7 bases and J by 0 bases, with 16 bases between the two germline ends.

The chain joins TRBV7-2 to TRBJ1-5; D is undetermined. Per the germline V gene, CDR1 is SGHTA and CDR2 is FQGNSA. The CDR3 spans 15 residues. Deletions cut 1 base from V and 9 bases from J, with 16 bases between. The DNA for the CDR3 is TGTGCCAGCAGCTTAGGAGGACGGGATGGGTGGCCCCAGCATTTT. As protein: CASSLGGRDGWPQHF.

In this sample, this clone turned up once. In DNA, the CDR3 is TGTGCCAGCAGCTTGGATCAAGGGGGCCGCGAGCAGTACTTC. Protein product: CASSLDQGGREQYF. The chain recombines TRBV5-4 with TRBJ2-7; 7 bases line up with TRBD1. V lost 0 bases to trimming and J lost 6 bases; unmatched junction nucleotides: 6. The CDR3 runs 14 residues. Germline V lookup: CDR1 SGHNT, CDR2 YYREEE (reference sequence).

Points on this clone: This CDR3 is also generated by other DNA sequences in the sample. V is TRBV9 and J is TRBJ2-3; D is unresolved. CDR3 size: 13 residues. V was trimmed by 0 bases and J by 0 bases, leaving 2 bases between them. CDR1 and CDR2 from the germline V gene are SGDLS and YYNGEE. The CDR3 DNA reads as TGTGCCAGCAGCGTAGATAGCACAGATACGCAGTATTTT. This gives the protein CASSVDSTDTQYF.

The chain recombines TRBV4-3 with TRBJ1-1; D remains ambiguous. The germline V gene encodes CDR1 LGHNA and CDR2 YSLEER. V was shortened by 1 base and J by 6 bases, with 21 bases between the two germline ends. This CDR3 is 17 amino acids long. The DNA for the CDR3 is TGCGCCAGCAGCCAAGCCTCATCCAGCGGTGATAGTGCTGAAGCTTTCTTT. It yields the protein CASSQASSSGDSAEAFF.